This T cell receptor (beta chain) was sequenced during a study of post-analysis software for immune sequencing data. Study-wide results and caveats: Among roughly 5 TRBV segments more frequent in patients than controls were TRBV5-6, TRBV5-1 and TRBV20-1.

Sequencing libraries made from TCR beta cDNA carried unique molecular identifiers. TCRdb ran MiXCR on the PCR reads and lists one entry per CDR3 protein. Of roughly 410,000 distinct CDR3 sequences in the sample, roughly 38% were seen once. The germline V gene has CDR1 SGDLS and CDR2 YYNGEE. Between the trimmed V and J ends, which lost 3 bases and 4 bases, there was a span of 6 bases. This CDR3 comprises 12 residues. Points on this clonotype: Its antigen is still unknown.

The TCR comes from a girl aged 5-17 years with multiple sclerosis. V is TRBV9 and J is TRBJ2-3; D not certain. The sequenced sample was blood. The CDR3: CASSANPDTQYF. CDR3 sequence (DNA): TGTGCCAGCAGCGCCAACCCAGATACGCAGTATTTT.